Each of the 24 T cell receptor beta chains below was sequenced from the same sample in a study of T cell responses to AZD1222 COVID-19 vaccine. Assay used: immunoSEQ multiplex PCR; TCRdb lists only in-frame clones, some missing. The data contain 110,000 to 150,000 clones, over 90% of them seen just once; the ten biggest clones take up just over 5%. The source material was peripheral blood, sampled on day 0 of AZD1222 vaccination. The receptors shown here come from an adult in good health.

The chain has TRBV15 and TRBJ1-2; no clear D. The ends were cut back, 5 bases at V and 0 bases at J, with 13 bases in the middle. This CDR3 is built from 15 residues. Germline V CDR1 and CDR2: LNHNV, YYDKDF (reference sequence). CDR3 DNA sequence: TGTGCCACCAGCCCGGGTCGAAGGACTAACTATGGCTACACCTTC. It specifies CATSPGRRTNYGYTF. The full variable domain, rest sourced from reference TRBV15 and TRBJ1-2, is DAMVIQNPRYQVTQFGKPVTLSCSQTLNHNVMYWYQQKSSQAPKLLFHYYDKDFNNEADTPDNFQSRRPNTSFCFLDIRSPGLGDTAMYLCATSPGRRTNYGYTFGSGTRLTVV.

The V call is TRBV27, the J call TRBJ2-7; 9 bases fit TRBD1. V lost 6 bases, J lost 3 bases, and 12 bases stayed unmatched. This CDR3 region has 16 residues. Germline CDR1 MNHEY, CDR2 SMNVEV (reference sequence). CDR3 nucleotide sequence: TGTGCCAGCAGAAAAACTCCGGGACAGGGTTACTACGAGCAGTACTTC. This encodes CASRKTPGQGYYEQYF.

The chain combines TRBV25-1 with TRBJ2-1; no clear D gene. CDR1 MGHDK and CDR2 SYGVNS come from the germline V gene. Trimming pared 1 base from V and 8 bases from J, leaving 6 bases between. CDR3 length: 12 residues. The CDR3 reads CASSEFTDEQFF. The CDR3 DNA reads TGTGCCAGCAGTGAATTCACCGATGAGCAGTTCTTC.

The chain links TRBV10-3 to TRBJ2-6; TRBD1 matches at 9 bases. The ends lost 5 bases at V and 0 bases at J; junction bases unmatched: 5. The CDR3 contains 17 residues. Germline V gene data show CDR1 as ENHRY and CDR2 as SYGVKD. For the CDR3, the DNA is TGTGCCATCAGTAAGGGACAGGGCTTCTCTGGGGCCAACGTCCTGACTTTC. This sequence encodes CAISKGQGFSGANVLTF.

The rearrangement links TRBV5-5 to TRBJ1-1; perhaps TRBD1 as D (6 bases). This CDR3 is 14 amino acids long. Per germline, CDR1 SGHKS and CDR2 YYEKEE (reference sequence). V was trimmed by 0 bases and J by 11 bases, leaving 17 bases between them. The CDR3 sequence: CASSLAVAGESAFF. CDR3 bases: TGTGCCAGCAGCTTGGCCGTGGCAGGGGAGAGCGCTTTCTTT.

The chain uses TRBV5-4 and TRBJ1-1; D is possibly TRBD1 (6 bases). Germline-derived CDR1 and CDR2 are SGHNT and YYREEE (reference sequence). Between the trimmed V and J ends, which lost 0 bases and 5 bases, there was a span of 14 bases. The CDR3 is 15 amino acids. CDR3 nucleotides: TGTGCCAGCAGCTTGGGTGCGGGGGCGCGGACTGAAGCTTTCTTT. Translation: CASSLGAGARTEAFF.

This sequence joins TRBV28 and TRBJ2-2, with 11 bases matching TRBD1. Germline loops: CDR1 MDHEN, CDR2 SYDVKM. CDR3 length: 16 amino acids. V gave up 8 bases and J gave up 6 bases; unmatched junction bases: 11. This CDR3 reads CASGLMGTGGSGELFF. CDR3 DNA: TGTGCCAGCGGACTCATGGGGACAGGGGGTTCCGGGGAGCTGTTTTTT.

The gene calls are TRBV6-4 and TRBJ2-2; TRBD2 aligns across 11 bases. This CDR3 region has 16 residues. Germline lookup yields CDR1 MRHNA and CDR2 SNTAGT. Trimming took 0 bases from V and 6 from J; bases not matched to a gene: 3. The CDR3 DNA reads as TGTGCCAGCAGTGACTCGATACTAGCGGGAGCCGGGGAGCTGTTTTTT. Encoded protein: CASSDSILAGAGELFF.

The rearrangement links TRBV6-1 to TRBJ2-1; 7 nucleotides line up with TRBD1. Trimming at V came to 3 bases and at J to 4 bases, leaving 9 bases not matched to a gene. The CDR3 is 16 residues long. The germline CDR1 and CDR2 sequences are MNHNS and SASEGT. The CDR3 nucleotides read TGTGCCAGCAGTGACTTACAGGGGCTAGTGTACAATGAGCAGTTCTTC. Its protein is CASSDLQGLVYNEQFF.

This clone was recorded only once. The chain carries TRBV4-1 and TRBJ1-1; 9 bases are shared with TRBD1. The CDR3 extends over 14 amino acids. The trim removed 2 bases at V and 4 bases at J, leaving 2 bases unmatched. From germline, CDR1 is MGHRA and CDR2 YSYEKL. The CDR3 DNA is TGCGCCAGCAGCCAACCGGGACAGGGCACTGAAGCTTTCTTT. Translating gives CASSQPGQGTEAFF.

The chain couples TRBV6-1 to TRBJ1-4; the match to TRBD1 covers 10 bases. In germline, CDR1 is MNHNS, CDR2 SASEGT. V shed 2 bases, J shed 0 bases, and the junction held 15 bases outside the gene matches. CDR3 size: 21 residues. The CDR3 nucleotides read TGTGCCAGCAGTGAAATCAATTTTCCGGGACAGGGGTTTGCAACTAATGAAAAACTGTTTTTT. Translation: CASSEINFPGQGFATNEKLFF.

This chain connects TRBV4-2 to TRBJ2-7; 7 nucleotides agree with TRBD2. The CDR3 length is 16 residues. Germline V lookup: CDR1 LGHNA, CDR2 YNFKEQ. After removal of 4 bases from V and 1 base from J, the junction contained 10 bases not matched to a gene. Here the CDR3 reads CASSPEVGRLSYEQYF. The CDR3 nucleotides are TGTGCCAGCAGCCCAGAAGTCGGGAGGTTGTCCTACGAGCAGTACTTC.

V gene TRBV6-4 combines with J gene TRBJ2-3; 12 nucleotides line up with TRBD1. The CDR3 spans 15 residues. CDR1 is MRHNA and CDR2 is SNTAGT in the germline V gene. The V segment lost 1 base and the J segment 8 bases; nucleotides outside the gene matches: 4. As DNA, the CDR3 is TGTGCCAGCAGTGACTGGGACAGGGGGCGAGGTACGCAGTATTTT. Protein product: CASSDWDRGRGTQYF.

The rearrangement uses TRBV19 and TRBJ2-6; weak D call: TRBD1 (5 bases). The CDR3 spans 18 residues. The V gene lost 0 bases and the J gene lost 3 bases, with 15 bases spanning the gap. Germline CDR1 reads LNHDA; CDR2 reads SQIVND (reference sequence). For the CDR3, the DNA is TGTGCCAGTAGTATAGATGGGGCCGAGAGGATTGGGGCCAACGTCCTGACTTTC. This encodes CASSIDGAERIGANVLTF.

The V call is TRBV30, the J call TRBJ2-7; no firm D call. The CDR3 loop spans 14 amino acids. Germline V lookup: CDR1 GTSNPN, CDR2 SVGIG (reference sequence). V was pared by 3 bases and J by 0 bases, with 12 bases between. Written as DNA, the CDR3 is TGTGCCTGGAGACTAACGAGACGCTCCTACGAGCAGTACTTC. Its protein product is CAWRLTRRSYEQYF.

The chain recombines TRBV27 with TRBJ1-6; D ambiguous. This CDR3 spans 13 amino acids. V was shortened by 3 bases and J by 7 bases, with 7 bases between the two germline ends. Germline V gene sequence: CDR1 MNHEY, CDR2 SMNVEV (reference sequence). The CDR3 loop is CASSLVQNSPLHF. The CDR3 coding sequence is TGTGCCAGCAGTTTGGTGCAAAATTCACCCCTCCACTTT.

CDR3 loop: CASDRLAGRQPYNEQFF. Here the CDR3 DNA reads TGCGCCAGCGACCGCCTAGCGGGAAGACAACCCTACAATGAGCAGTTCTTC. The rearrangement links TRBV23-1 to TRBJ2-1; 9 bases align to TRBD2. TRBV23-1 is an ORF, and what it does is uncertain. This CDR3 has 17 residues. V lost 8 bases and J lost 2; bases outside the gene matches: 13.

The rearrangement links TRBV5-1 to TRBJ2-2, with unresolved D. This CDR3 has 13 amino acids. In germline, CDR1 is SGHRS, CDR2 YFSETQ. The V and J ends lost 4 bases and 5 bases respectively, with 9 bases between them. This CDR3 reads CASSALDTGELFF. In DNA form, the CDR3 reads TGCGCCAGCAGCGCACTGGATACCGGGGAGCTGTTTTTT.

This sequence joins TRBV29-1 and TRBJ1-2; D is perhaps TRBD1 (6 bases). The CDR3 runs to 16 residues. Germline V gene data show CDR1 as SQVTM and CDR2 as ANQGSEA. Trimming shortened V by 1 base and J by 7 bases, and 22 bases separated the two germline ends. As DNA, the CDR3 is TGCAGCGTTGAAGCCCCTAAGACAGGAGAAAGGACTGGCTACACCTTC. This sequence encodes CSVEAPKTGERTGYTF.

J is TRBJ2-7 and V is TRBV3-1 (or the pseudogene TRBV3-2); D may be TRBD1 (6 bases). CDR3 length: 14 residues. Germline loops: CDR1 LGHDT, CDR2 YNNKEL (reference sequence). V was clipped by 4 bases and J by 1 base, with 11 bases between them. The CDR3 sequence is CASSPDRLSYEQYF. The CDR3, as DNA: TGTGCCAGCAGCCCAGACAGGTTATCCTACGAGCAGTACTTC.

This chain links TRBV30 with TRBJ1-3; the D is unclear. CDR1 GTSNPN and CDR2 SVGIG come from the germline V gene (reference sequence). V was pared by 3 bases and J by 2 bases, with 17 bases between. CDR3 length: 16 residues. CDR3: CAWSVRIEVAGNTIYF. CDR3 in DNA: TGTGCCTGGAGCGTGAGGATAGAGGTGGCTGGAAACACCATATATTTT. The variable domain in full, completed from reference TRBV30 and TRBJ1-3, reads SQTIHQWPATLVQPVGSPLSLECTVEGTSNPNLYWYRQAAGRGLQLLFYSVGIGQISSEVPQNLSASRPQDRQFILSSKKLLLSDSGFYLCAWSVRIEVAGNTIYFGEGSWLTVV.

The count of this clone is one. The chain uses TRBV29-1 and TRBJ2-1, with no clear D. The CDR3 runs 10 residues. V gave up 4 bases and J gave up 5 bases, with 3 bases separating them. CDR1 and CDR2 (germline): SQVTM, ANQGSEA. Here the CDR3 reads CSVGDNEQFF. The CDR3 nucleotides are TGCAGCGTTGGGGACAATGAGCAGTTCTTC.

V is TRBV19 and J is TRBJ2-7; 11 bases line up with TRBD2. The V segment lost 4 bases and the J segment 5 bases; nucleotides outside the gene matches: 10. The germline V gene encodes CDR1 LNHDA and CDR2 SQIVND (reference sequence). This CDR3 has 16 amino acids. CDR3 nucleotides: TGTGCCAGTAGTAAGGGGACTAGCGGCCTTAGGGACGAGCAGTACTTC. It specifies CASSKGTSGLRDEQYF.

J is TRBJ1-2 and V is TRBV5-6; 7 nucleotides line up with TRBD1. After removal of 4 bases from V and 5 bases from J, the junction contained 11 bases not matched to a gene. From germline, CDR1 is SGHDT and CDR2 YYEEEE. The CDR3 is 15 residues long. The CDR3 is CASSPGTARRYGYTF. Written as DNA, the CDR3 is TGTGCCAGCAGCCCCGGGACAGCTCGGAGGTATGGCTACACCTTC. Full variable domain (rest looked up from reference TRBV5-6 and TRBJ1-2): DAGVTQSPTHLIKTRGQQVTLRCSPKSGHDTVSWYQQALGQGPQFIFQYYEEEERQRGNFPDRFSGHQFPNYSSELNVNALLLGDSALYLCASSPGTARRYGYTFGSGTRLTVV.